This T cell receptor (beta chain) is from a study of blood T cell repertoires in COVID-19. Study summary: Some COVID-19 samples were acute and others convalescent; all came from the United States, Italy and Spain.

The CDR3 consists of 12 residues. Germline V CDR1 and CDR2: SGHTA, FQGTGA. V was trimmed by 4 bases and J by 4 bases, leaving 2 bases between them. Authors' processing steps: By means of reference gene primer amplification, nucleated cell counts were estimated. Sequenced by immunoSEQ multiplex PCR; TCRdb stores in-frame clones only, minus some. V, J and clone size derive from that table, while D and trimming were established from the DNA sequence. This sample has 200,000 to 300,000 clones, with about 89% found just once. Ages ranged from about 18 to 90 years, with residence in some 25 US areas. Cohort 3 donors were reported recovered after two negative PCRs, clearance, or symptom resolution.

Sequencing was performed on PBMCs or T cells enriched from blood (not recorded which). The chain carries TRBV7-3 and TRBJ1-6; no clear D gene. The receptor's source is a woman in her 30s who had recovered from COVID-19. Here the CDR3 DNA reads TGTGCCAGCAGCTCATATAATTCACCCCTCCACTTT. It yields the protein CASSSYNSPLHF.